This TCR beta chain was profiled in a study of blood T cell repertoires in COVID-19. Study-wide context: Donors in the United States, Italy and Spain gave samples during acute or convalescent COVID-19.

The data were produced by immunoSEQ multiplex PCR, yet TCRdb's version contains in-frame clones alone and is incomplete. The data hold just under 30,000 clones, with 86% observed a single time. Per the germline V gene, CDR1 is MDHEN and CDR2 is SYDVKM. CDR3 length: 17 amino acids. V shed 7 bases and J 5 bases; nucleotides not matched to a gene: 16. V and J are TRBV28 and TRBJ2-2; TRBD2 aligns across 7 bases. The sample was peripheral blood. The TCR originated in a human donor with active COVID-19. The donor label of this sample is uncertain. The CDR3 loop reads CASTPLPGLTVTGELFF. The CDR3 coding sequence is TGTGCCAGCACCCCACTCCCGGGACTAACGGTGACCGGGGAGCTGTTTTTT.